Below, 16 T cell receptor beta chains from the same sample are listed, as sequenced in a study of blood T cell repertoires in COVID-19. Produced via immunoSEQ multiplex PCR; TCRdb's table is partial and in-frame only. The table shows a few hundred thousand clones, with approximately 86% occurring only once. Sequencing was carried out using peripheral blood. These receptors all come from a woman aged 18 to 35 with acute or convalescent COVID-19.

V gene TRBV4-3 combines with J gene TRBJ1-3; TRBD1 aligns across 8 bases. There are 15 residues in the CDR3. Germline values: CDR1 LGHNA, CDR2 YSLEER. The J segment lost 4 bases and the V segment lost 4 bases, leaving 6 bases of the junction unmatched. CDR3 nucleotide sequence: TGCGCCAGCAGCCCGCGACAGGGGTGGGGAAACACCATATATTTT. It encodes CASSPRQGWGNTIYF.

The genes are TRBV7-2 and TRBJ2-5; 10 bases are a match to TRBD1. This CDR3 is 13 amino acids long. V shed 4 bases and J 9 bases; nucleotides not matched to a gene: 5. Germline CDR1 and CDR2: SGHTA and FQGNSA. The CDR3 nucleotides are TGTGCCAGCAGCTCCTGGGACAGGGGCCCCCAGTACTTC. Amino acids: CASSSWDRGPQYF.

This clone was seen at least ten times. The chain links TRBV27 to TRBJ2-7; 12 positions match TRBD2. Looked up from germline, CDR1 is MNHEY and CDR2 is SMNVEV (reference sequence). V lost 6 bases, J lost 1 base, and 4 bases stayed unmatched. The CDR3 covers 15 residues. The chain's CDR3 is CASSPGLAGSYEQYF. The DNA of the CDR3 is TGTGCCAGCAGCCCCGGACTAGCGGGATCCTACGAGCAGTACTTC.

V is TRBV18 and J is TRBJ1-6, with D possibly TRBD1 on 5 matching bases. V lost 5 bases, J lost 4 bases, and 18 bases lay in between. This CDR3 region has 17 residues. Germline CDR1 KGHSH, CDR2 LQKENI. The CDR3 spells CASSSKDPGLYNSPLHF. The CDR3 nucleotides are TGTGCCAGCTCAAGTAAAGACCCGGGACTGTATAATTCACCCCTCCACTTT.

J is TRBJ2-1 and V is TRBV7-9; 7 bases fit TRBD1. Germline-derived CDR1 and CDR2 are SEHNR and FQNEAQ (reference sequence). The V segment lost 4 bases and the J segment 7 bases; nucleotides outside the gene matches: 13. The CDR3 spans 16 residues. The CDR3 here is CASSSPGTVPVNEQFF. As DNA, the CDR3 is TGTGCCAGCAGCTCCCCCGGGACAGTCCCAGTGAATGAGCAGTTCTTC. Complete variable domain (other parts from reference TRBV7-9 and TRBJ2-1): DTGVSQNPRHKITKRGQNVTFRCDPISEHNRLYWYRQTLGQGPEFLTYFQNEAQLEKSRLLSDRFSAERPKGSFSTLEIQRTEQGDSAMYLCASSSPGTVPVNEQFFGPGTRLTVL.

The CDR3 loop reads CASSEALPYEQYF. The CDR3 DNA reads as TGTGCCAGCAGTGAGGCCCTCCCATACGAGCAGTACTTC. The V and J genes are TRBV2 and TRBJ2-7; D remains ambiguous. Trimming pared 3 bases from V and 4 bases from J, leaving 10 bases between. The CDR3 totals 13 residues. CDR1 is SNHLY, CDR2 FYNNEI, per germline.

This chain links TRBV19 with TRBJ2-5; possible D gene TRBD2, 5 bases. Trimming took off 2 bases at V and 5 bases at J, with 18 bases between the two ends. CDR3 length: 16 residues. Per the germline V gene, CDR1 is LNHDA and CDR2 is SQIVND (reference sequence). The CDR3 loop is CASSISGLWESETQYF. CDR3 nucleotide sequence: TGTGCCAGTAGTATAAGCGGCTTATGGGAGTCGGAGACCCAGTACTTC. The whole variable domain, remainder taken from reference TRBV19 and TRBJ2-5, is DGGITQSPKYLFRKEGQNVTLSCEQNLNHDAMYWYRQDPGQGLRLIYYSQIVNDFQKGDIAEGYSVSREKKESFPLTVTSAQKNPTAFYLCASSISGLWESETQYFGPGTRLLVL.

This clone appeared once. CDR3 in DNA: TGCGCCAGCAGCCAAGCCCTTGGCAGGGGGTCCTATGGCTACACCTTC. Residues: CASSQALGRGSYGYTF. V and J are TRBV4-3 and TRBJ1-2, with 7 bases lining up with TRBD1. Germline V lookup: CDR1 LGHNA, CDR2 YSLEER. The J segment lost 4 bases and the V segment lost 1 base, leaving 9 bases of the junction unmatched. The CDR3 is 16 residues long.

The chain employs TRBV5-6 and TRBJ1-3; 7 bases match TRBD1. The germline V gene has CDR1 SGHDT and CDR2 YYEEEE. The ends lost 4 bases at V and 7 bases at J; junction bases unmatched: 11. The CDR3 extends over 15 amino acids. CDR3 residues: CASSPFDRAVNTIYF. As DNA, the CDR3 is TGTGCCAGCAGCCCATTTGACAGGGCCGTTAACACCATATATTTT.

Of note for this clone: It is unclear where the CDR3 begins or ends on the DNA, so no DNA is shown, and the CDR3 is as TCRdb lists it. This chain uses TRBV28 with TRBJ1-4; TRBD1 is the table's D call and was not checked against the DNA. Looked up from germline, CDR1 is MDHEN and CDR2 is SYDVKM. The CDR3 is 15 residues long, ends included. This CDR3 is CASSSSGQGFEKLFF.

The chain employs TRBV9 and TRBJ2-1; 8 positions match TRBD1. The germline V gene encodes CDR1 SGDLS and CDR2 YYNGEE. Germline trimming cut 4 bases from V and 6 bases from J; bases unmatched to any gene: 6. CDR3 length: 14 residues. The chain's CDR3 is CASSTARGLNEQFF. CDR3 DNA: TGTGCCAGCAGCACCGCCAGGGGGCTCAATGAGCAGTTCTTC.

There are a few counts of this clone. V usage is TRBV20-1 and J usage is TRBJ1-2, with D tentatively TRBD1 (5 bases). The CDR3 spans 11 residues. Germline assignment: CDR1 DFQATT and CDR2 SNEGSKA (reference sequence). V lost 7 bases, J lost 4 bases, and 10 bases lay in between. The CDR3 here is CSGSGRYGYTF. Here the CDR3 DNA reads TGCAGTGGGTCAGGGCGCTATGGCTACACCTTC.

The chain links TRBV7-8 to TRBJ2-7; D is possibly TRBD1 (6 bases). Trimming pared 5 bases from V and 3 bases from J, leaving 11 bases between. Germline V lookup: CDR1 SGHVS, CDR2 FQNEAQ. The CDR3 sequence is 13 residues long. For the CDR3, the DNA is TGTGCCAGCAGCGCGAAACAGGGCTACGAGCAGTACTTC. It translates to CASSAKQGYEQYF. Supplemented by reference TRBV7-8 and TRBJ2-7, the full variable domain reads GAGVSQSPRYKVAKRGQDVALRCDPISGHVSLFWYQQALGQGPEFLTYFQNEAQLDKSGLPSDRFFAERPEGSVSTLKIQRTQQEDSAVYLCASSAKQGYEQYFGPGTRLTVT.

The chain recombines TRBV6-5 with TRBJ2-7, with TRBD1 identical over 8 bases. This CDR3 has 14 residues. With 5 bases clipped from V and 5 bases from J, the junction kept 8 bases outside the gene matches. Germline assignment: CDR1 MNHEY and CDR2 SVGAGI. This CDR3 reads CASSTGQGFHEQYF. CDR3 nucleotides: TGTGCCAGCAGTACCGGACAGGGTTTCCACGAGCAGTACTTC.

In DNA, the CDR3 is TGTGCCAGCAGCCTCGGGCTACGGGACAAAGACCCGTATGAAAAACTGTTTTTT. This encodes CASSLGLRDKDPYEKLFF. The rearrangement uses TRBV28 and TRBJ1-4; a weak D match, TRBD1 (6 bases). In germline, CDR1 is MDHEN, CDR2 SYDVKM. V was shortened by 6 bases and J by 6 bases, with 26 bases between the two germline ends. The CDR3 totals 18 residues.

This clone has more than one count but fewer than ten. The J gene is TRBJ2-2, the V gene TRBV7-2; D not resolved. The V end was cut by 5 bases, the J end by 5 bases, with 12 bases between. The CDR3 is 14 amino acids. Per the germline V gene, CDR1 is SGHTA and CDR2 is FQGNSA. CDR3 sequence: CASSHDFGTGELFF. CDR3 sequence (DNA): TGTGCCAGCAGCCACGATTTCGGTACCGGGGAGCTGTTTTTT. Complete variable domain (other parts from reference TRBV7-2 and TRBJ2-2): GAGVSQSPSNKVTEKGKDVELRCDPISGHTALYWYRQSLGQGLEFLIYFQGNSAPDKSGLPSDRFSAERTGGSVSTLTIQRTQQEDSAVYLCASSHDFGTGELFFGEGSRLTVL.